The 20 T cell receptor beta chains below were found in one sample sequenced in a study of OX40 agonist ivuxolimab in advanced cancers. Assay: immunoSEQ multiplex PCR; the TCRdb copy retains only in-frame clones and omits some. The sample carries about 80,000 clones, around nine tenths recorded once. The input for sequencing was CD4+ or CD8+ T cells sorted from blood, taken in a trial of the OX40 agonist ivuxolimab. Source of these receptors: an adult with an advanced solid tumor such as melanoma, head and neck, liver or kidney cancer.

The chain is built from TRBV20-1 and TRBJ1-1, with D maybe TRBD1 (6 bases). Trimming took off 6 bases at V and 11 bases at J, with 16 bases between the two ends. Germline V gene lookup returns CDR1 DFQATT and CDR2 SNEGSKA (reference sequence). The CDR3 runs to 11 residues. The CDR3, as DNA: TGCAGTGCGGAACAGGGTCTTGGGGCTTTCTTT. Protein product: CSAEQGLGAFF.

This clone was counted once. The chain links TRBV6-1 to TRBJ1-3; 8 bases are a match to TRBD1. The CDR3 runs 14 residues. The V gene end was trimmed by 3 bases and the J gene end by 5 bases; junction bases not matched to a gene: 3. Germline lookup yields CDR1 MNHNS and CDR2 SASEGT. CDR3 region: CASSDQGARNTIYF. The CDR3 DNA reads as TGTGCCAGCAGTGATCAGGGGGCGAGAAACACCATATATTTT.

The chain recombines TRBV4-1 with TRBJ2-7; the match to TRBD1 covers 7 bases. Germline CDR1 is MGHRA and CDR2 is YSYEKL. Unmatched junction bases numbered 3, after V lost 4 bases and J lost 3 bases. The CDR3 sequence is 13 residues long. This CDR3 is CASSRGTDYEQYF. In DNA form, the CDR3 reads TGCGCCAGCAGCCGTGGGACAGACTACGAGCAGTACTTC.

The CDR3 sequence is CASSLDVVAYYGYTF. In DNA form, the CDR3 reads TGTGCCAGCAGCTTAGATGTAGTCGCTTACTATGGCTACACCTTC. This chain uses TRBV11-2 with TRBJ1-2; D is undetermined. The CDR3 consists of 15 residues. Germline lookup yields CDR1 SGHAT and CDR2 FQNNGV. Deletions cut 0 bases from V and 3 bases from J, with 11 bases between.

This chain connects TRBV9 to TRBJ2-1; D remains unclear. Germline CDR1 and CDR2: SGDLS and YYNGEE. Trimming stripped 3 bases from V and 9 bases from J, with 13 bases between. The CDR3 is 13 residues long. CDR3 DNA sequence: TGTGCCAGCAGCGGACCGGACGTTTTTGAGCAGTTCTTC. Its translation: CASSGPDVFEQFF.

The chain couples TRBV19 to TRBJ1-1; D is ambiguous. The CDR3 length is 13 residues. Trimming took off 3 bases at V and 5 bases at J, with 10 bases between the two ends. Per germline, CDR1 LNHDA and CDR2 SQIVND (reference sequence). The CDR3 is CASSIRGLTEAFF. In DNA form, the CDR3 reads TGTGCCAGTAGTATTCGAGGGTTGACTGAAGCTTTCTTT.

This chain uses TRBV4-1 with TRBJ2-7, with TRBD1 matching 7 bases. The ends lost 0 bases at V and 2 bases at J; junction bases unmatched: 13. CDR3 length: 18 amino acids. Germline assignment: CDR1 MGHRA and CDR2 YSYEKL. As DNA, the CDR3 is TGCGCCAGCAGCCAAGATAGGTTTCGTGGGGACAGTGCCTACGAGCAGTACTTC. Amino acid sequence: CASSQDRFRGDSAYEQYF.

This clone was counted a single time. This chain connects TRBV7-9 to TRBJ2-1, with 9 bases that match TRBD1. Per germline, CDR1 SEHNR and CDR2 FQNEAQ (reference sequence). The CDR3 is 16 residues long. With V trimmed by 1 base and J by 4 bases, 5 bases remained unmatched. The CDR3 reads CASSLGTGATYNEQFF. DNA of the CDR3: TGTGCCAGCAGCTTAGGGACAGGGGCGACGTACAATGAGCAGTTCTTC.

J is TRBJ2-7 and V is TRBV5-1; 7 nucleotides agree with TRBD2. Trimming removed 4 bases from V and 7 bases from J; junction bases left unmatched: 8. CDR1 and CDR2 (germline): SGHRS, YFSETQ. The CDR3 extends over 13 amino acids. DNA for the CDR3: TGCGCCAGCAGCGGCGACGGGGGGTGGGAGCAGTACTTC. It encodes CASSGDGGWEQYF.

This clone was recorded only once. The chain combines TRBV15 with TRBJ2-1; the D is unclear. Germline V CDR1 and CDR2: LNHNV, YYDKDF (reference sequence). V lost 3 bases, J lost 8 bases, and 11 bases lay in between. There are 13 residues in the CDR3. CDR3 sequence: CATSSRRNDEQFF. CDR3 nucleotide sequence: TGTGCCACCAGCAGCAGGAGAAACGATGAGCAGTTCTTC.

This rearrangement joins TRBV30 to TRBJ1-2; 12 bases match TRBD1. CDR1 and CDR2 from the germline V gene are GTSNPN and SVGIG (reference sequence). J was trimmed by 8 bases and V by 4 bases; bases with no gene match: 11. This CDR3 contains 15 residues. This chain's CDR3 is CAWIVSRDRGRGYTF. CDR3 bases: TGTGCCTGGATCGTATCCCGGGACAGGGGGCGAGGCTACACCTTC.

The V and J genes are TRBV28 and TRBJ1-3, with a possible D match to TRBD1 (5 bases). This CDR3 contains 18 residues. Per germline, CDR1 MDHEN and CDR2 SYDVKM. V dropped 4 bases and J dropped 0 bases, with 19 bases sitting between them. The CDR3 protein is CASSSTRDPRSSGNTIYF. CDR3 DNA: TGTGCCAGCAGTTCGACCCGGGACCCCAGGAGCTCTGGAAACACCATATATTTT.

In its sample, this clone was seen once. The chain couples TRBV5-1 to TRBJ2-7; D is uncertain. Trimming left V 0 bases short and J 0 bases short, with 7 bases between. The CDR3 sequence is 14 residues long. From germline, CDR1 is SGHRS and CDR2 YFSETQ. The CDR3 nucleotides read TGCGCCAGCAGCTTGGGACTGAGCTCCTACGAGCAGTACTTC. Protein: CASSLGLSSYEQYF.

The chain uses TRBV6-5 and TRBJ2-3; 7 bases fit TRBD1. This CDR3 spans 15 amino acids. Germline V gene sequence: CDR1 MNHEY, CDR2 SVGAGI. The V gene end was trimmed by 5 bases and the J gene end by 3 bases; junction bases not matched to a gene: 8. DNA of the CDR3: TGTGCCAGCAGTAAGAGGACAGGCTGGACAGATACGCAGTATTTT. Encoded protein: CASSKRTGWTDTQYF.

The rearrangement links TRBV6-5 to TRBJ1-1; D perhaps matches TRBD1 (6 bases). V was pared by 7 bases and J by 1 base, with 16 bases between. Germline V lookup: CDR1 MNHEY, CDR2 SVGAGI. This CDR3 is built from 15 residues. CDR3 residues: CASTSLGGANTEAFF. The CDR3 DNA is TGTGCCAGCACAAGTCTCGGGGGCGCGAACACTGAAGCTTTCTTT.

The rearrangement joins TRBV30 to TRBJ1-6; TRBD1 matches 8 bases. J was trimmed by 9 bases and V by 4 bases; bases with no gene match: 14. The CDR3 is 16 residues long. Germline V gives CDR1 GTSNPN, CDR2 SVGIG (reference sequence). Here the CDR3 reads CAWTLAGGGISSPLHF. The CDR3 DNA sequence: TGTGCCTGGACCCTGGCAGGGGGCGGGATAAGTTCACCCCTCCACTTT.

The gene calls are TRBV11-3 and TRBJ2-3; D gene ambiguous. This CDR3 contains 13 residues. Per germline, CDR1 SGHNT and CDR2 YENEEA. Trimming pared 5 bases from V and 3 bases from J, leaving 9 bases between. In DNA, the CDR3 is TGTGCCAGCAGCCGGGTCGGTACAGATACGCAGTATTTT. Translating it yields CASSRVGTDTQYF.

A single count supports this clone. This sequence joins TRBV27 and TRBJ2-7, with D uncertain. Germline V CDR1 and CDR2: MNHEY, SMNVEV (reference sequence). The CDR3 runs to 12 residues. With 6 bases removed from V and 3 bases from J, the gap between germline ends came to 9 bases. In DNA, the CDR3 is TGTGCCAGCAGCCTGAACAGCTACGAGCAGTACTTC. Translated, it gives CASSLNSYEQYF.

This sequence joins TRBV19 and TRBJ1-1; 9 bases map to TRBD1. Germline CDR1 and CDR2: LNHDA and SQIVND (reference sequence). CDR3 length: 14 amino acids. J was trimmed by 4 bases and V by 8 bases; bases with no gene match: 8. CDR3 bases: TGTGCCAGTCATTGGGACAGGGTGACCACTGAAGCTTTCTTT. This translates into CASHWDRVTTEAFF.

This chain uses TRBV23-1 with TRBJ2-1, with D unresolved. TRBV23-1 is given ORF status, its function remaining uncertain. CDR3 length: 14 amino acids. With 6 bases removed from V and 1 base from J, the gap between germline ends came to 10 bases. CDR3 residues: CASRWCASYNEQFF. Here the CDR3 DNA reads TGCGCCAGCAGATGGTGCGCTTCCTACAATGAGCAGTTCTTC.